These 10 T cell receptor beta chains originate from one sample sequenced in a study of beta chain features in type 1 diabetes. Study results and limitations: Shorter TCRB CDR3s, moderately but significantly so, were found in Type 1 diabetes patients in all four CD4+ subsets.

Antigens for these TCRs are unknown. Investigators reverse transcribed all isolated RNA, so they sequenced expressed TCRB transcripts. TCRdb keeps only in-frame clones here, not all; method: immunoSEQ multiplex PCR. The data contain 85,000 to 110,000 clones, 25% to 35% of them singletons. The sample comprised central memory CD4+ T cells from blood. These receptors all come from a woman younger than 35 with type 1 diabetes.

The chain combines TRBV30 with TRBJ1-1; possible D gene TRBD1, 5 bases. Trimming took off 0 bases at V and 6 bases at J, with 14 bases between the two ends. CDR3 size: 14 residues. Germline CDR1 and CDR2: GTSNPN and SVGIG (reference sequence). The CDR3 is CAWSVNRRMAEAFF. CDR3 bases: TGTGCCTGGAGTGTAAACAGGCGGATGGCTGAAGCTTTCTTT.

There are a few counts of this clone. The chain is built from TRBV28 and TRBJ2-5; D gene ambiguous. The CDR3 is 12 amino acids. Germline V gives CDR1 MDHEN, CDR2 SYDVKM. V lost 4 bases, J lost 1 base, and 4 bases lay in between. The chain's CDR3 is CASSSRQETQYF. In DNA form, the CDR3 reads TGTGCCAGCAGTTCTCGCCAAGAGACCCAGTACTTC.

The chain has TRBV2 and TRBJ2-2; 8 bases align to TRBD1. Trimming cost V 2 bases and J 1 base; bases outside gene matches: 0. The CDR3 extends over 15 amino acids. Looked up from germline, CDR1 is SNHLY and CDR2 is FYNNEI. The CDR3 here is CASSETGGNTGELFF. The CDR3 DNA follows: TGTGCCAGCAGTGAAACAGGGGGGAACACCGGGGAGCTGTTTTTT.

The V and J genes are TRBV7-2 and TRBJ1-2, with a possible D match to TRBD1 (5 bases). The CDR3 is made up of 14 amino acids. From germline, CDR1 is SGHTA and CDR2 FQGNSA. Trimming stripped 1 base from V and 2 bases from J, with 8 bases between. The CDR3 here is CASSLEGMNYGYTF. For the CDR3, the DNA is TGTGCCAGCAGCTTAGAGGGGATGAACTATGGCTACACCTTC.

As to this clone: Other DNA variants within this sample encode the same CDR3. V gene TRBV7-9 combines with J gene TRBJ1-1; perhaps TRBD1 as D (5 bases). The germline CDR1 and CDR2 sequences are SEHNR and FQNEAQ (reference sequence). V was trimmed by 5 bases and J by 1 base, leaving 8 bases between them. This CDR3 spans 13 amino acids. This CDR3 reads CASSRDSNTEAFF. The CDR3 bases are TGTGCCAGCAGCCGGGACTCGAACACTGAAGCTTTCTTT.

The CDR3 reads CASRASGSNTGELFF. For the CDR3, the DNA is TGTGCCAGCAGGGCAAGCGGGAGTAATACCGGGGAGCTGTTTTTT. The chain joins TRBV7-9 to TRBJ2-2, with 8 positions matching TRBD2. Germline CDR1 and CDR2: SEHNR and FQNEAQ (reference sequence). There are 15 residues in the CDR3. J lost 5 bases, V lost 6 bases, and 8 bases had no gene match.

This clone was recorded a few times. The chain is built from TRBV25-1 and TRBJ2-1, with D tentatively TRBD1 (6 bases). The CDR3 spans 14 residues. Trimming removed 6 bases from V and 1 base from J, with 10 bases in between. Germline CDR1 is MGHDK and CDR2 is SYGVNS. CDR3 loop: CASSKQGSYNEQFF. In DNA, the CDR3 is TGTGCCAGCAGCAAACAGGGATCCTACAATGAGCAGTTCTTC. The full variable domain, completed using reference TRBV25-1 and TRBJ2-1, is EADIYQTPRYLVIGTGKKITLECSQTMGHDKMYWYQQDPGMELHLIHYSYGVNSTEKGDLSSESTVSRIRTEHFPLTLESARPSHTSQYLCASSKQGSYNEQFFGPGTRLTVL.

This sequence joins TRBV18 and TRBJ2-2; tentative D call: TRBD2 (6 bases). Germline CDR1 KGHSH, CDR2 LQKENI. CDR3 length: 14 amino acids. V lost 1 base, J lost 5 bases, and 8 bases lay in between. This CDR3 reads CASSPQEGTGELFF. The CDR3, as DNA: TGTGCCAGCTCACCACAGGAGGGAACCGGGGAGCTGTTTTTT.

This clone was detected only a few times. This chain uses TRBV5-6 with TRBJ2-7; D is possibly TRBD2 (5 bases). CDR3 length: 14 residues. The V and J ends lost 4 bases and 0 bases respectively, with 11 bases between them. CDR1 is SGHDT, CDR2 YYEEEE, per germline. Written as DNA, the CDR3 is TGTGCCAGCAGCCCCCTCGGGGTCTCCTACGAGCAGTACGTC. Translation gives CASSPLGVSYEQYV.

This rearrangement joins TRBV18 to TRBJ2-2, with 10 bases that match TRBD2. The CDR3 runs 15 residues. CDR1 is KGHSH and CDR2 is LQKENI in the germline V gene. Germline trimming cut 2 bases from V and 4 bases from J; bases unmatched to any gene: 1. CDR3 residues: CASSPWTSGTGELFF. The CDR3 DNA sequence: TGTGCCAGCTCACCATGGACTAGCGGCACCGGGGAGCTGTTTTTT.